The entry below describes one TCR beta chain. This clonotype was picked up many times. What antigen it recognizes has not been identified. One base away there is no much larger clone; base qualities are not given. The record originates from a study of human T cells and chemical hapten exposure (dated by TCRdb to about 2021). Notes on the research overall: For sensitization, 2% DPC in acetone was applied to a 2 cm by 2 cm area of upper inner arm skin. Blood samples were taken from patients before sensitization (week 0) and then at 2, 6 and about 24 weeks after DPC sensitization. Libraries were pooled for sequencing, and per-sample TCR yields varied mainly because of small differences in library volumes within the pool. Patch testing on the upper back used Finn chambers containing 0.01% DPC, with scoring done after 6 days according to International Contact Dermatitis Research Group standards. Throughout the study period of around 24 weeks, patients also received therapeutic DPC doses to the scalp every week. The patient cohort, mostly female, included alopecia areata with under or over 50% scalp involvement, alopecia totalis and alopecia universalis. Some 29 alopecia patients gave blood for TCR sequencing at one to four time points (pre-sensitization, 2, 6 and 24 weeks). Peripheral blood TCR repertoire changes were tracked in vivo in alopecia patients during primary and secondary sensitization to the hapten diphenylcyclopropenone (DPC).

Interpreted using the paper, the time point label stands for: patch test 1, 2 weeks after DPC sensitization. Interpreted using the paper, the treatment or condition label stands for: therapeutic diphenylcyclopropenone sensitization with weekly scalp DPC. Blood at each patch-test visit was drawn before the patch test was applied. Patients were considered eligible if aged 18 to 70, diagnosed with alopecia and deemed suitable for DPC therapy, and patients were excluded if pregnant. Total RNA was extracted from unfractionated whole blood that had been collected in Tempus Blood RNA tubes. General conclusions and limits of the study: Patch test score was positively correlated with the number of PT1 expanded TCRs, with significance at thresholds 8, 16 and 32 but not at 4. Alopecia, a presumed autoimmune disease, was present in all patients, so the immune response of the patients might differ from that of healthy individuals. No change with DPC sensitization was found in the number of TCRs above 1 in 1000 frequency, and no evidence of global repertoire structure alterations was found. Repeated subsampling changed both the strength of the expansion versus patch-test correlation and the threshold at which that correlation became significant. Significantly more large CDR3 similarity clusters were formed by expanded TCRs than by pre-sensitization or healthy control sets, consistent with antigen-driven responses.

The library was obtained by RACE. TCRdb shows the sequencer as NextSeq 500. During library preparation, unique molecular identifiers were attached to individual cDNA molecules so that TCRs could be counted quantitatively and reproducibly. Each blood RNA sample was used to sequence both TCR alpha and TCR beta chains. In the original analysis: Samples had a median of roughly 99,000 TCRs, with a range from roughly 23,224 to 750,000. V, J and CDR3 annotation of the TCR reads was performed with the Decombinator software suite. For PS versus PT1 abundance plots, all samples were subsampled to the same number of TCRs (28,000). Expanded TCRs were defined as absent before sensitization and observed at least eight times at the 2-week time point. TCRdb applied fastp at Q25 and MiXCR to the public reads, then kept only in-frame beta chains. Each entry is one CDR3 protein sequence, shown with its most common DNA and genes. It is TCRdb's table, rather than the study itself, that gives the V and J calls and clone size. The sample table contains around 380,000 distinct CDR3 sequences; only one count was recorded for approximately 5% of them. The ten largest account for approximately 2.5% of the sample.

From cysteine to phenylalanine, the CDR3 is 10 amino acids long. The entry retains the CDR3 DNA only, 30 bases that are in frame from base 1. The germline V gene specifies SQVTM as CDR1 and ANQGSEA as CDR2. The germline ends are 10 bases apart after V is trimmed by 7 bases and J by 7 bases. This receptor was obtained from a woman in her fifties or sixties with alopecia areata. Some clones in this sample may be carry-over from other donors' samples. This sample comprised whole blood, obtained in connection with sensitization to the hapten diphenylcyclopropenone (DPC). The chain links TRBV29-1 with TRBJ1-1, with the D gene too uncertain to name. The bases are TGCAGCGCAGCGGATGGTGAAGCTTTCTTT. This gives the protein CSAADGEAFF.